This entry lists 14 T cell receptor beta chains sequenced from one sample in a study of tumor and adjacent non-tumor tissue in lung cancer. TCRbeta libraries were built with three rounds of nested PCR, modified from ARM-PCR. TCRdb reprocessed the multiplex PCR reads via MiXCR and lists one record per CDR3 protein. The sample lists over 110,000 distinct CDR3 sequences, approximately 70% occurring once. No cell sorting was done before RNA was extracted from the tissue. Sequenced: lung tumor tissue. These receptors came from a man between 60 and 75 years old with small cell lung cancer.

The table lists this clonotype with a few counts. The V gene is TRBV20-1, the J gene TRBJ2-2; D is possibly TRBD1 (5 bases). With 3 bases removed from V and 0 bases from J, the gap between germline ends came to 14 bases. Germline V gene sequence: CDR1 DFQATT, CDR2 SNEGSKA (reference sequence). CDR3 length: 16 residues. CDR3 protein: CSARLAGNANTGELFF. CDR3 DNA: TGCAGTGCTAGGCTCGCAGGGAACGCGAACACCGGGGAGCTGTTTTTT.

The chain recombines TRBV5-1 with TRBJ1-6; a weak D match, TRBD1 (6 bases). Trimming left V 4 bases short and J 10 bases short, with 15 bases between. The CDR3 covers 14 residues. Germline CDR1 reads SGHRS; CDR2 reads YFSETQ. The CDR3 is CASSPAPGESPLHF. The CDR3 DNA sequence: TGCGCCAGCAGCCCAGCCCCAGGGGAGTCACCCCTCCACTTT.

Turning to this clonotype: A read error may explain this, as a much larger clone is one base away. The V call is TRBV6-6, the J call TRBJ1-2; no clear D. Germline-derived CDR1 and CDR2 are MNHNY and SVGAGI (reference sequence). The CDR3 has 10 residues. The DNA of the CDR3 is TGTGGCAGCGGTAATCAAGGCTACACCTTC. Residues: CGSGNQGYTF.

In regard to this clonotype: A much larger clone lies one base from this, so it may be a read error. The V and J genes are TRBV10-1 and TRBJ2-2, with D perhaps TRBD1 (6 bases). The CDR3 has 16 residues. V was trimmed by 3 bases and J by 5 bases, leaving 16 bases between them. Germline assignment: CDR1 WNHNN and CDR2 SYGVQD (reference sequence). In DNA form, the CDR3 reads TGCGCCAGCAGTGACTCGGTGGCAGGGGTGACCGGGGAGCTGTTTTTT. Amino acid sequence: CASSDSVAGVTGELFF.

A few counts support this clonotype. CDR3 amino acids: CASSLAGGAYNEQFF. The CDR3 DNA sequence: TGTGCCAGCAGCTTGGCCGGGGGGGCCTACAATGAGCAGTTCTTC. The chain couples TRBV5-6 to TRBJ2-1; 8 bases map to TRBD2. In germline, CDR1 is SGHDT, CDR2 YYEEEE. J was trimmed by 2 bases and V by 0 bases; bases with no gene match: 1. This CDR3 has 15 residues.

The genes are TRBV5-5 and TRBJ2-7, with D tentatively TRBD1 (6 bases). V lost 6 bases to trimming and J lost 0 bases, with 19 bases between them. The CDR3 has 16 amino acids. Looked up from germline, CDR1 is SGHKS and CDR2 is YYEKEE (reference sequence). As DNA, the CDR3 is TGTGCCAGCACCCTCCGACAGGTAGGCTTCTCCTACGAGCAGTACTTC. It encodes CASTLRQVGFSYEQYF.

The chain recombines TRBV6-1 with TRBJ2-3, with a weak D call TRBD1 (5 bases). The CDR3 totals 15 residues. The V gene lost 1 base and the J gene lost 2 bases, with 10 bases spanning the gap. Looked up from germline, CDR1 is MNHNS and CDR2 is SASEGT. CDR3 protein: CASSEEGWNTDTQYF. DNA of the CDR3: TGTGCCAGCAGTGAAGAGGGGTGGAACACAGATACGCAGTATTTT.

V is TRBV20-1 and J is TRBJ2-5; maybe TRBD2 (5 bases). CDR3 length: 15 residues. The germline V gene encodes CDR1 DFQATT and CDR2 SNEGSKA (reference sequence). The V gene lost 3 bases and the J gene lost 5 bases, with 19 bases spanning the gap. CDR3 residues: CSARGAAVFGETQYF. For the CDR3, the DNA is TGCAGTGCTAGGGGAGCGGCAGTCTTCGGGGAGACCCAGTACTTC.

Comment on this clonotype: This likely comes from a read error, as the CDR3 has no conserved phenylalanine or tryptophan at its end. The gene calls are TRBV11-2 and TRBJ2-7; tentative D call: TRBD1 (6 bases). The germline gives CDR1 SGHAT, CDR2 FQNNGV. The CDR3 loop spans 14 amino acids. CDR3 DNA: TGTGCCAGCAGCTTAGAGGCTGGGGGCTACGAACAGTACTCC. Its translation is CASSLEAGGYEQYS.

This clonotype was found a few times. DNA for the CDR3: TGTGCCAGCAGTACTCGGGACAGGGCTACCGAAAGGGGTTTCTTT. Protein sequence: CASSTRDRATERGFF. The chain combines TRBV6-2 or TRBV6-3 with TRBJ1-1, with 9 bases that match TRBD1. J lost 13 bases, V lost 5 bases, and 17 bases had no gene match. Germline-derived CDR1 and CDR2 are MNHEY and SVGEGT. CDR3 length: 15 residues.

On this clonotype: A junction boundary mismatches the germline segment, possibly from a read error. The chain combines TRBV20-1 with TRBJ2-3, with 7 positions matching TRBD1. Looked up from germline, CDR1 is DFQATT and CDR2 is SNEGSKA (reference sequence). CDR3 length: 16 amino acids. The CDR3 DNA reads TGTAGTGCAACCCAGGTGACAGGGCCAAGCATAGATACGCAGTATTTT. It is translated as CSATQVTGPSIDTQYF.

This chain connects TRBV20-1 to TRBJ2-5, with 7 bases that match TRBD1. There are 13 residues in the CDR3. Germline CDR1 and CDR2: DFQATT and SNEGSKA (reference sequence). CDR3 region: CNTKGACKETQYF. CDR3 nucleotides: TGCAATACCAAGGGGGCCTGCAAAGAGACCCAGTACTTC.

Many counts were recorded for this clonotype. This chain connects TRBV10-1 to TRBJ1-5, with 7 positions matching TRBD1. The CDR3 runs 17 residues. Germline CDR1 is WNHNN and CDR2 is SYGVQD (reference sequence). Trimming cost V 7 bases and J 3 bases; bases outside gene matches: 15. The CDR3, as DNA: TGCGCCAGCACTTTAAGGACAGGTCTCAGCCACAATCAGCCCCAGCATTTT. Translated, it gives CASTLRTGLSHNQPQHF.

As to this clonotype: Given the absence of the conserved phenylalanine or tryptophan at the CDR3 end, a read error is likely. The rearrangement links TRBV6-1 to TRBJ2-7; TRBD2 is a possible D gene (6 bases). This CDR3 has 15 residues. V was shortened by 4 bases and J by 4 bases, with 17 bases between the two germline ends. Germline CDR1 reads MNHNS; CDR2 reads SASEGT. As DNA, the CDR3 is TGTGCCAGCAGTGTTGGGGGGATGCAGAGGTACGAGCAGTACATC. Its translation is CASSVGGMQRYEQYI.